The 20 T cell receptor beta chains presented below share a single source sample, sequenced in a study of response to subunit inactivated influenza vaccine. TCRdb used MiXCR to reprocess the RT-PCR reads, holding one entry per CDR3 protein. The table has 500,000 to 600,000 distinct CDR3 sequences, about an eighth seen once. This material consisted of PBMCs from blood, taken 45 days after vaccination. The receptors shown here come from a man aged 45-60 years who received an inactivated influenza vaccine.

This clonotype has more than one count but fewer than ten. CDR3: CASSLGRGDGELFF. The CDR3, as DNA: TGCGCCAGCAGCTTGGGCAGGGGAGACGGGGAGCTGTTTTTT. J is TRBJ2-2 and V is TRBV5-1; maybe TRBD1 (6 bases). V shed 0 bases and J shed 7 bases, with 10 bases lying between them. Germline V gene data show CDR1 as SGHRS and CDR2 as YFSETQ. The CDR3 runs 14 residues.

In its sample, this clonotype was seen a few times. J is TRBJ1-6 and V is TRBV5-1; D perhaps matches TRBD1 (6 bases). The CDR3 length is 15 residues. The germline V gene encodes CDR1 SGHRS and CDR2 YFSETQ. V lost 4 bases and J 8 bases, leaving 16 bases between the germline ends. The CDR3 here is CASSVTGFGDSPLHF. Here the CDR3 DNA reads TGCGCCAGCAGCGTAACAGGGTTCGGCGATTCACCCCTCCACTTT.

At least ten counts were recorded for this clonotype. This chain links TRBV28 with TRBJ2-1; D is ambiguous. Trimming removed 1 base at V and 0 bases at J, with 16 bases between. The CDR3 has 18 residues. CDR1 and CDR2 (germline): MDHEN, SYDVKM. The CDR3, as DNA: TGTGCCAGCAGTTTATCCCCCTTCCTTGGTAGCTCCTACAATGAGCAGTTCTTC. This codes for CASSLSPFLGSSYNEQFF.

V gene TRBV19 combines with J gene TRBJ1-1; tentatively, D is TRBD1 (6 bases). CDR1 is LNHDA, CDR2 SQIVND, per germline (reference sequence). This CDR3 is 13 amino acids long. With 6 bases removed from V and 6 bases from J, the gap between germline ends came to 14 bases. CDR3 region: CASSKFRGSEAFF. The CDR3 DNA reads as TGTGCCAGTAGCAAGTTCAGGGGATCTGAAGCTTTCTTT.

A few counts support this clonotype. The chain uses TRBV12-3 or TRBV12-4 and TRBJ2-2, with D perhaps TRBD1 (6 bases). The CDR3 length is 16 residues. V shed 3 bases and J shed 6 bases, with 17 bases lying between them. DNA of the CDR3: TGTGCCAGCAGTTTTCCGAAATTGACAGGTCCCGGGGAGCTGTTTTTT. This translates into CASSFPKLTGPGELFF.

This clonotype has only a few counts. Written as DNA, the CDR3 is TGCGCCAGCAGCTTGGGGACTAGCGGGAGATCTCAGCAGTTCTTC. Amino acid sequence: CASSLGTSGRSQQFF. This chain links TRBV5-1 with TRBJ2-1, with 13 bases aligning to TRBD2. This CDR3 contains 15 residues. Per germline, CDR1 SGHRS and CDR2 YFSETQ. V lost 0 bases and J lost 11; bases outside the gene matches: 5. Drawing the rest from reference TRBV5-1 and TRBJ2-1, the complete variable domain is KAGVTQTPRYLIKTRGQQVTLSCSPISGHRSVSWYQQTPGQGLQFLFEYFSETQRNKGNFPGRFSGRQFSNSRSEMNVSTLELGDSALYLCASSLGTSGRSQQFFGPGTRLTVL.

This clonotype has only a few counts. The rearrangement uses TRBV5-4 and TRBJ2-1; 10 nucleotides align to TRBD2. The CDR3 has 15 residues. Per germline, CDR1 SGHNT and CDR2 YYREEE (reference sequence). The J segment lost 4 bases and the V segment lost 2 bases, leaving 3 bases of the junction unmatched. The CDR3: CASSFPGLAYNEQFF. The CDR3 DNA is TGTGCCAGCAGCTTCCCGGGACTAGCGTACAATGAGCAGTTCTTC.

There are a few counts of this clonotype. V and J are TRBV20-1 and TRBJ2-5, with 7 bases matching TRBD1. This CDR3 contains 12 residues. Trimming at V came to 5 bases and at J to 4 bases, leaving 4 bases not matched to a gene. Per germline, CDR1 DFQATT and CDR2 SNEGSKA (reference sequence). The CDR3 reads CSALRGRETQYF. The CDR3 nucleotides are TGCAGTGCTTTAAGGGGGCGAGAGACCCAGTACTTC.

The chain is built from TRBV29-1 and TRBJ1-1; TRBD1 aligns across 7 bases. CDR3 length: 13 amino acids. CDR1 and CDR2 (germline): SQVTM, ANQGSEA. Trimming at V came to 5 bases and at J to 1 base, leaving 4 bases not matched to a gene. CDR3 DNA sequence: TGCAGCGTTAAGGCAGGGGGGAACACTGAAGCTTTCTTT. As protein: CSVKAGGNTEAFF.

The chain joins TRBV5-5 to TRBJ2-1; 8 bases agree with TRBD2. Trimming took 5 bases from V and 4 from J; bases not matched to a gene: 5. CDR1 is SGHKS, CDR2 YYEKEE, per germline (reference sequence). This CDR3 comprises 14 residues. CDR3 sequence (DNA): TGTGCCAGCAGTATCGGGAGGGAGTACAATGAGCAGTTCTTC. The encoded protein is CASSIGREYNEQFF. Variable domain in full (rest from reference TRBV5-5 and TRBJ2-1): DAGVTQSPTHLIKTRGQQVTLRCSPISGHKSVSWYQQVLGQGPQFIFQYYEKEERGRGNFPDRFSARQFPNYSSELNVNALLLGDSALYLCASSIGREYNEQFFGPGTRLTVL.

This clonotype came up a few times. The rearrangement joins TRBV20-1 to TRBJ1-1; D ambiguous. This CDR3 has 12 residues. V was cut by 3 bases and J by 1 base, with 6 bases left in between. Germline-derived CDR1 and CDR2 are DFQATT and SNEGSKA (reference sequence). The CDR3 sequence: CSASRTNTEAFF. The CDR3 DNA reads as TGCAGTGCTAGTAGGACGAACACTGAAGCTTTCTTT.

The chain recombines TRBV29-1 with TRBJ2-7; D possibly uses TRBD1 or TRBD2 (5 bases each). The CDR3 length is 13 residues. Germline-derived CDR1 and CDR2 are SQVTM and ANQGSEA. The V and J ends lost 7 bases and 5 bases respectively, with 18 bases between them. The CDR3 bases are TGCAGCGCCGCGAGGGACCCAAAGGACGAGCAGTACTTC. Residues: CSAARDPKDEQYF.

This clonotype was seen only a few times. The chain links TRBV6-4 to TRBJ2-3, with 10 bases that match TRBD2. Germline CDR1 reads MRHNA; CDR2 reads SNTAGT. The CDR3 spans 18 residues. V lost 6 bases, J lost 4 bases, and 16 bases stayed unmatched. CDR3 DNA: TGTGCCAGCAGCCGAACCTCCATAGCGGGAGGAGGGGCAGATACGCAGTATTTT. Encoded protein: CASSRTSIAGGGADTQYF.

This chain links TRBV15 with TRBJ2-5, with a weak D call TRBD1 (5 bases). CDR3 length equals 12 residues. Germline CDR1 reads LNHNV; CDR2 reads YYDKDF (reference sequence). V lost 4 bases to trimming and J lost 5 bases, with 8 bases between them. DNA of the CDR3: TGTGCCACCAGCACCTACAGGGAGACCCAGTACTTC. Translating it yields CATSTYRETQYF.

This clonotype was seen only a few times. The chain uses TRBV5-6 and TRBJ2-2, with TRBD1 as a possible D gene (6 bases). The germline V gene encodes CDR1 SGHDT and CDR2 YYEEEE. V gave up 2 bases and J gave up 6 bases, with 17 bases separating them. This CDR3 has 16 amino acids. CDR3 region: CASSFRITGHAGELFF. Written as DNA, the CDR3 is TGTGCCAGCAGCTTTCGAATCACAGGGCATGCCGGGGAGCTGTTTTTT.

This clonotype has ten or more counts. The chain recombines TRBV7-2 with TRBJ2-3; 9 bases match TRBD2. The CDR3 spans 15 residues. J gave up 10 bases and V 5 bases, and 13 bases lay outside the gene matches. Germline V gene data show CDR1 as SGHTA and CDR2 as FQGNSA. The CDR3 spells CASSGSGGSSFAQYF. The CDR3 nucleotides read TGTGCCAGCAGCGGCAGCGGGGGGAGTTCATTCGCGCAGTATTTT.

This clonotype has just a few counts. The chain has TRBV7-2 and TRBJ2-1; possibly TRBD1 for D (6 bases). The CDR3 loop spans 14 amino acids. The V end lost 3 bases, the J end lost 7 bases, and 13 bases lay between the germline ends. Germline values: CDR1 SGHTA, CDR2 FQGNSA. CDR3 nucleotide sequence: TGTGCCAGCAGCTTTTACAGGGAGAGGAATGAGCAGTTCTTC. Amino acid sequence: CASSFYRERNEQFF.

The chain employs TRBV20-1 and TRBJ2-7; D unresolved. CDR3 size: 14 residues. Germline V gives CDR1 DFQATT, CDR2 SNEGSKA (reference sequence). V dropped 3 bases and J dropped 2 bases, with 14 bases sitting between them. CDR3 sequence reads: CSASSGSLAYEQYF. The CDR3 DNA follows: TGCAGTGCTAGCTCTGGCTCATTGGCCTACGAGCAGTACTTC.

This clonotype has ten or more counts. This rearrangement joins TRBV7-8 to TRBJ1-1; the match to TRBD1 covers 7 bases. The J segment lost 6 bases and the V segment lost 5 bases, leaving 6 bases of the junction unmatched. Germline V gene lookup returns CDR1 SGHVS and CDR2 FQNEAQ. This CDR3 has 13 residues. The CDR3 coding sequence is TGTGCCAGCAGCCATGGGACAGTTGCTGAAGCTTTCTTT. The encoded protein is CASSHGTVAEAFF.

This clonotype was seen a few times. The rearrangement joins TRBV12-3 or TRBV12-4 to TRBJ2-3, with D unresolved. The V end was cut by 2 bases, the J end by 2 bases, with 17 bases between. The CDR3 loop spans 17 amino acids. CDR3 in DNA: TGTGCCAGCAGTTTATCCCGGACCAGTTCCTTCACAGATACGCAGTATTTT. Protein product: CASSLSRTSSFTDTQYF.